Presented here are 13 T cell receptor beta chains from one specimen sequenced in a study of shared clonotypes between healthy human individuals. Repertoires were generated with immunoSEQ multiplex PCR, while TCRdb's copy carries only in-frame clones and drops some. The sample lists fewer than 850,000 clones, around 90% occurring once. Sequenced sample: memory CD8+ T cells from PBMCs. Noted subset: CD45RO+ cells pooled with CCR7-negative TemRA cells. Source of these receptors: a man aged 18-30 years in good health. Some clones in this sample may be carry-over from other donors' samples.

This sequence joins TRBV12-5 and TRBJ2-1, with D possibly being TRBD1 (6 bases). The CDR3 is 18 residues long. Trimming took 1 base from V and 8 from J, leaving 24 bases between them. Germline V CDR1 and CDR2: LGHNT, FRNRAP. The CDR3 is CASGLGKSGTLNTYEQFF. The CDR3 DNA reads TGTGCTAGTGGTTTGGGCAAGTCCGGGACACTGAATACGTATGAGCAGTTCTTC.

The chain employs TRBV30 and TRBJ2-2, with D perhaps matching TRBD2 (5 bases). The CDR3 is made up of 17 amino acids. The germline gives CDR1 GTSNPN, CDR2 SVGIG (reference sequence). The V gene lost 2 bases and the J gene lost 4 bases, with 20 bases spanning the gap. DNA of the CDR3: TGTGCCTGGAGTCCCCCCCTGAGGGAGAGGACCACCGGGGAGCTGTTTTTT. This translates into CAWSPPLRERTTGELFF.

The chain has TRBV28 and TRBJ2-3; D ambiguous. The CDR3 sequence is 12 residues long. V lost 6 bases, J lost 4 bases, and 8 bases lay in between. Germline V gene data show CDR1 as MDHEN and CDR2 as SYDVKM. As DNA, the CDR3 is TGTGCCAGCAGCAGGCCCGCAGATACGCAGTATTTT. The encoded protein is CASSRPADTQYF.

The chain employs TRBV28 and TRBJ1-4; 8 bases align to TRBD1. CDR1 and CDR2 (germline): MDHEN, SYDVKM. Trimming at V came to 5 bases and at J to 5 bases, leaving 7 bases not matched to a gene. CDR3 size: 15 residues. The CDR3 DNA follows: TGTGCCAGCAGTCCCAACAGGGGGGGCAATGAAAAACTGTTTTTT. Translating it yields CASSPNRGGNEKLFF.

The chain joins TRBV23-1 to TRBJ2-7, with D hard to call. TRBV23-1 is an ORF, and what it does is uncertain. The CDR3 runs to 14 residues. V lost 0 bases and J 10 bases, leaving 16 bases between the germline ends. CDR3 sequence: CASSQSEPPAEQYF. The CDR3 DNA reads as TGCGCCAGCAGTCAATCGGAGCCCCCGGCGGAACAGTACTTC.

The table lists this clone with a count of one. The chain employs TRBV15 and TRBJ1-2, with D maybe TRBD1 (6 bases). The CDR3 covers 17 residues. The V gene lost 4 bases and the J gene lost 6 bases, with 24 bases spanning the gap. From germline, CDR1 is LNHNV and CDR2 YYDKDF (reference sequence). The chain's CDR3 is CATSTRERGWGADGYTF. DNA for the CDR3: TGTGCCACCAGCACAAGAGAGAGGGGGTGGGGCGCCGATGGCTACACCTTC.

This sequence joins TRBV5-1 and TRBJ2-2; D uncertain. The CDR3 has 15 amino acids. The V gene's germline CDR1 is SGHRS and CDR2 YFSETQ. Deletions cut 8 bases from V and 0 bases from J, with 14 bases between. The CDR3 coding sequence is TGCGCCAGTAGCAGGACGTCGCCGAACACCGGGGAGCTGTTTTTT. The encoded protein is CASSRTSPNTGELFF.

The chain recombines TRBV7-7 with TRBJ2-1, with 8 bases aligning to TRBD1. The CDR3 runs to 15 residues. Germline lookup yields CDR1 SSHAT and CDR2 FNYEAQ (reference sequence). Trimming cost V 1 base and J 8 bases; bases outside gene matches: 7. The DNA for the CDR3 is TGTGCCAGCAGCTTAGGTGCAGGGGGCGGCGATGAGCAGTTCTTC. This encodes CASSLGAGGGDEQFF. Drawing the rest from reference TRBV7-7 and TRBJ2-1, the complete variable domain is GAGVSQSPRYKVTKRGQDVTLRCDPISSHATLYWYQQALGQGPEFLTYFNYEAQPDKSGLPSDRFSAERPEGSISTLTIQRTEQRDSAMYRCASSLGAGGGDEQFFGPGTRLTVL.

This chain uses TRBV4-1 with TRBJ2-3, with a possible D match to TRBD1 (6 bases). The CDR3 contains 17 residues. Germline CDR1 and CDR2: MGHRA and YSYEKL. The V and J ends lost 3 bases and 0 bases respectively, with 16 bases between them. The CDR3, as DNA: TGCGCCAGCAGCCACCAACCGACAGGTCCTAGCACAGATACGCAGTATTTT. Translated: CASSHQPTGPSTDTQYF.

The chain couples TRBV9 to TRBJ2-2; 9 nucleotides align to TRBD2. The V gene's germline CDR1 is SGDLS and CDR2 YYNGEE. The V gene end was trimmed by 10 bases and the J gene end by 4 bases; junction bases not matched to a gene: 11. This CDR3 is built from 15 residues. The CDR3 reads CASHPGTSSTGELFF. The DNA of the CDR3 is TGTGCCTCCCATCCAGGGACTAGCTCCACCGGGGAGCTGTTTTTT.

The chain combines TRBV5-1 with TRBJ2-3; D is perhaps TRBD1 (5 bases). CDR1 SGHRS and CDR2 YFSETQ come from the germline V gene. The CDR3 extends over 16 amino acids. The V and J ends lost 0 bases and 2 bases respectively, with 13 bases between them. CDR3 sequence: CASSLAPQAVTDTQYF. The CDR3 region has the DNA TGCGCCAGCAGCTTGGCGCCACAGGCCGTCACAGATACGCAGTATTTT.

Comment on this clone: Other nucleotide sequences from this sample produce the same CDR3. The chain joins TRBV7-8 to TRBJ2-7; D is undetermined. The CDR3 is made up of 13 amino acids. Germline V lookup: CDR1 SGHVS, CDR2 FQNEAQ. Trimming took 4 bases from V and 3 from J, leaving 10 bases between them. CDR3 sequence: CASSSSRSYEQYF. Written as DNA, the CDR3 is TGTGCCAGCAGCTCAAGCCGCAGCTACGAGCAGTACTTC.

CDR3 in DNA: TGTGCCAGCAGTGAAGCGCTTCGGGGATTCAACTATGGCTACACCTTC. Protein product: CASSEALRGFNYGYTF. The chain uses TRBV2 and TRBJ1-2; no reliable D call. V was trimmed by 0 bases and J by 2 bases, leaving 13 bases between them. CDR1 is SNHLY and CDR2 is FYNNEI in the germline V gene. The CDR3 is made up of 16 amino acids.